This T cell receptor beta chain was captured in a study of TIL therapy for anti-PD-1-resistant metastatic lung cancer (dated by TCRdb to about 2021). About the investigation overall: A median age of approximately 50 years (range about 38-75) and a median tumor PD-L1 proportion score of 6% to 7% were recorded among enrolled patients. Most of the cohort had lung adenocarcinoma, a handful of tumors were EGFR-mutant and two were ALK-rearranged, and half of the patients were current or former smokers. Across the cohort, whole-exome sequencing showed a median non-synonymous tumor mutation burden of approximately 1.5 mutations per megabase. Clonotypes were tracked across tumor, expanded TIL product and serial blood samples by T cell receptor beta sequencing of tumor and peripheral blood.

The CDR3, from cysteine to phenylalanine, totals 9 residues. Only CDR3 DNA is held: 27 bases, read in frame from base 1. In the germline V gene (reference sequence), CDR1 corresponds to WNHNN and CDR2 to SYGVQD. Turning to this clone: What this receptor recognizes is not known. No much larger clone is present one base from it, and per-base qualities are unavailable.

TCR beta CDR3 regions were amplified from genomic DNA by bias-controlled multiplex PCR with the immunoSEQ v3 hsTCRB kit. The TCR libraries were sequenced on an Illumina NextSeq 500 to about 2 million read pairs for survey level or roughly 4.5-6 million read pairs for deep level. On the study's bioinformatics: Clonality was reported by immunoSEQ Analyzer software, which also assigned V, D and J genes and filtered out non-productive sequences. Repertoires of infused TIL and blood were compared using productive Simpson clonality and the Morisita overlap index of productive TRB rearrangements. As stored in TCRdb, this immuneACCESS dataset retains in-frame rearrangements with V and J assigned. A fraction of the clones does not appear; measured against another copy, unresolved V genes explain less than half of the discrepancy, and the remainder lacks a known reason. The D gene and trimming were derived from the DNA, and the V and J assignments and clone size from that table. In this sample the table shows over 20,000 clones, 72% of which occur a single time. The top ten clones comprise about 7.4% of the sample.

Findings and caveats that apply to the study as a whole: The study protocol defined all tumor marker inferences as exploratory. Higher clonality and lower diversity were observed in expanded TIL cultures than in baseline intratumoral T cells (median clonality approximately 6% vs 31%, p < 0.0001). Clonal turnover during TIL culture was high, and many clones enriched in the product were not detected in the baseline tumor, suggesting clonal contraction rather than faithful expansion. Generalizability was limited because the cohort was highly selected, with more treatment-naive, never-smoker and oncogene-addicted patients included than is typical.

The time point tag for this specimen amounts to: pre-treatment sample, taken before nivolumab and TIL therapy. Baseline tumor samples were excised metastases, mostly pleural nodules or supraclavicular lymph nodes, from the same resection used to grow TIL. Tumors were harvested prior to any PD-1/PD-L1 blockade, after which nivolumab was administered to patients, and lymphodepletion, expanded TIL infusion and IL-2 were given to patients who progressed. Between late 2017 and January 2020, a dual-center phase I trial enrolled adults who had stage 4 NSCLC. Samples came from a single-arm, open-label phase I trial of tumor-infiltrating lymphocyte therapy with nivolumab in advanced non-small cell lung cancer. Portions of each resected tumor were snap-frozen in liquid nitrogen and stored at -80 °C. Tumor regions of interest were selected on H&E sections using laser-capture macrodissection, ground into roughly 15 mg aliquots, and extracted using Qiagen Allprep kits.

The V and J segments used are TRBV10-1 and TRBJ2-5; too little of a D gene remains to name it. Specimen: tumor tissue, collected at baseline. The sequence came from a person aged 30 to 80 with non-small cell lung cancer. Read as DNA, the sequence is TGCGCGACCCAAGAGACCCAGTACTTC. Its translation reads: CATQETQYF.